This TCR beta chain was identified in a study of tumor-infiltrating lymphocytes in primary liver carcinoma. The study co-extracted DNA and RNA from about 20-30 mg of unsorted bulk tissue. Five separate regions were sampled from each tumor. This CDR3 contains 17 residues. CDR1 MNHNY and CDR2 SVGAGI come from the germline V gene (reference sequence). Germline trimming cut 4 bases from V and 9 bases from J; bases unmatched to any gene: 12. TCR beta cDNA was prepared out of approximately 500 ng total RNA by means of a constant-region primer. Three-round nested multiplex PCR performed with slightly modified ARM-PCR produced the TCR beta libraries. Each of the first two PCR rounds ran roughly 9 cycles with TRBV1-TRBV30 forward and C-beta reverse primers. TCRdb passed the multiplex PCR reads through MiXCR, listing each CDR3 protein once. The sample lists 99,000 or so distinct CDR3 sequences; 82% were seen once.

Sequenced sample: liver tumor tissue from sampling region 3. The subset was: tumor region T3, left-lateral pole. The chain carries TRBV6-6 and TRBJ2-2, with 12 bases aligning to TRBD1. The sequence was collected from a man in his forties with primary liver carcinoma and hepatitis B virus infection. This CDR3 is CASSCSGQGAGTRELFF. CDR3 nucleotides: TGTGCCAGCAGTTGCTCGGGACAGGGGGCGGGGACCCGGGAGCTGTTTTTT.